These T cell receptor beta chains were read from a single sample in a study of response to subunit inactivated influenza vaccine. Each CDR3 protein gets one entry after TCRdb re-called the RT-PCR reads with MiXCR. The data show hundreds of thousands of distinct CDR3 sequences, with approximately 7.6% seen just once and around 13% held by the top ten. The sequencing used PBMCs from blood, collected roughly 24 months after vaccination. These receptors came from a man between 50 and 75 years old who received an inactivated influenza vaccine. CDR3s include the opening cysteine and the closing phenylalanine or tryptophan. D genes are given only for firm matches. Expanded clones get a size class; other rows say once, few or many, or leave the size out.

j_call v_call clone_size d_call cdr3_aa cdr3_nt
TRBJ1-6 TRBV28 - - CASTEGGISPLHF TGTGCCAGCACCGAAGGGGGTATTTCACCCCTCCACTTT
TRBJ1-1 TRBV6-1 few TRBD1 CASSDWSSGTGAEAFF TGTGCCAGCAGTGATTGGTCCTCCGGGACAGGGGCTGAAGCTTTCTTT
TRBJ2-5 TRBV9 many TRBD1 CASSVDRGGETQYF TGTGCCAGCAGCGTAGACAGGGGTGGAGAGACCCAGTACTTC
TRBJ2-7 TRBV20-1 - TRBD2 CSASAASGSGGQYF TGCAGTGCCAGTGCGGCTAGCGGGAGCGGCGGGCAGTACTTC
TRBJ2-1 TRBV9 - - CASSGGHGGYNEQFF TGTGCCAGCAGCGGAGGACATGGGGGCTACAATGAGCAGTTCTTC
TRBJ2-3 TRBV6-2/TRBV6-3 - TRBD2 CASSPRTSGSLDTQYF TGTGCCAGCAGTCCGCGGACTAGCGGGAGTCTAGATACGCAGTATTTT
TRBJ2-7 TRBV5-1 many TRBD1 CASSRLPETGIYEQYF TGCGCCAGCAGTCGACTCCCAGAGACAGGGATTTACGAGCAGTACTTC
TRBJ2-7 TRBV20-1 - TRBD1 CSARVMTGGGNEQYF TGCAGTGCTAGAGTTATGACAGGGGGCGGGAACGAGCAGTACTTC
TRBJ2-7 TRBV12-3/TRBV12-4 - - CASRSPGLGGLEYF TGTGCCAGCAGGTCCCCGGGACTAGGGGGCTTGGAGTACTTC
TRBJ2-7 TRBV5-1 - TRBD2 CASSPRLAGALGYEQYF TGCGCCAGCAGCCCTCGTCTAGCGGGAGCCCTGGGGTACGAGCAGTACTTC
TRBJ2-7 TRBV4-2 many - CASSQSTRLLYEQYF TGTGCCAGCAGCCAATCTACTAGATTGCTCTACGAGCAGTACTTC
TRBJ2-2 TRBV7-2 many - CASSLGGASGELFF TGTGCCAGCAGCTTAGGAGGAGCTTCCGGGGAGCTGTTTTTT
TRBJ2-7 TRBV5-1 many - CASSLGRSGNYEQYF TGCGCCAGCAGCTTGGGACGTAGCGGAAACTACGAGCAGTACTTC
TRBJ2-7 TRBV12-3/TRBV12-4 many - CASRGLSSYEQYF TGTGCCAGCAGAGGTCTGAGCTCCTACGAGCAGTACTTC
TRBJ2-5 TRBV11-2 - - CASSLDHWEQETQYF TGTGCCAGCAGCTTAGATCACTGGGAACAAGAGACCCAGTACTTC
TRBJ2-2 TRBV3-1 many - CASSQASGPLPLFF TGTGCCAGCAGCCAAGCCTCCGGTCCGCTCCCGCTGTTTTTT
TRBJ2-5 TRBV3-1 - TRBD1 CASRHRDRRRETQYF TGTGCCAGCAGGCACCGGGACAGGAGACGAGAGACCCAGTACTTC
TRBJ2-2 TRBV7-9 - - CASSKDSLNTGELFF TGTGCCAGCAGCAAGGACAGCTTGAACACCGGGGAGCTGTTTTTT
TRBJ2-5 TRBV29-1 - TRBD1 CSVTLTGGYQETQYF TGCAGCGTTACCCTTACAGGGGGCTACCAAGAGACCCAGTACTTC
TRBJ1-5 TRBV20-1 - - CSARGRSTVNQPQHF TGCAGTGCTAGAGGGCGCTCGACAGTCAATCAGCCCCAGCATTTT
TRBJ1-1 TRBV29-1 - - CSAIGQSGTEAFF TGCAGCGCAATAGGACAGTCAGGCACTGAAGCTTTCTTT
TRBJ2-5 TRBV25-1 - - CASSEPSGVQETQYF TGTGCCAGCAGTGAACCCTCTGGGGTGCAAGAGACCCAGTACTTC
TRBJ2-1 TRBV12-3/TRBV12-4 many TRBD2 CASRGTSGLYNEQFF TGTGCCAGCAGGGGGACTAGCGGACTATACAATGAGCAGTTCTTC
TRBJ1-2 TRBV19 many - CASSSGANYGYTF TGTGCCAGTAGTTCGGGGGCCAACTATGGCTACACCTTC
TRBJ2-7 TRBV3-1 many TRBD2 CASSQHSGTYEQYF TGTGCCAGCAGCCAACATAGCGGGACCTACGAGCAGTACTTC
TRBJ2-5 TRBV12-3/TRBV12-4 - TRBD1 CASSIRGRSAQYF TGTGCCAGCAGTATCAGGGGGCGGTCGGCCCAGTACTTC
TRBJ2-1 TRBV10-3 many - CAIRPRKGVDNEQFF TGTGCCATCAGGCCTCGCAAGGGGGTTGACAATGAGCAGTTCTTC
TRBJ2-7 TRBV20-1 few - CSASGNGVSYEQYF TGCAGTGCTAGCGGGAACGGGGTCTCCTACGAGCAGTACTTC
TRBJ2-3 TRBV20-1 - TRBD1 CSANTGASASTDTQYF TGCAGTGCCAACACAGGGGCCAGTGCTAGCACAGATACGCAGTATTTT
TRBJ2-1 TRBV20-1 - TRBD2 CSARVSAGGRNEQFF TGCAGTGCTAGAGTTTCAGCGGGGGGTAGGAATGAGCAGTTCTTC
TRBJ1-1 TRBV5-1 few TRBD1 CASSETGYAEAFF TGCGCCAGCAGCGAGACAGGGTATGCTGAAGCTTTCTTT
TRBJ2-1 TRBV7-9 - - CASSLPWSGSYNEQFF TGTGCCAGCAGCCTCCCGTGGAGCGGATCCTACAATGAGCAGTTCTTC
TRBJ2-2 TRBV29-1 few - CSVGGIVPGELFF TGCAGCGTTGGGGGGATAGTCCCCGGGGAGCTGTTTTTT
TRBJ2-7 TRBV9 - TRBD2 CASSVGPSSGAYEQYF TGTGCCAGCAGCGTAGGTCCGTCTAGCGGAGCCTACGAGCAGTACTTC
TRBJ2-7 TRBV4-3 - - CASSQDRRSSYEQYF TGCGCCAGCAGCCAAGATCGCAGGTCTTCGTACGAGCAGTACTTC
TRBJ2-5 TRBV24-1 - - CATQASEGETQYF TGTGCCACCCAAGCCTCCGAGGGGGAGACCCAGTACTTC
TRBJ2-1 TRBV29-1 - - CSGILGSSYNEQFF TGCAGCGGCATACTAGGGAGCTCCTACAATGAGCAGTTCTTC
TRBJ2-2 TRBV4-2 few TRBD2 CASSPETGLAVTGELFF TGTGCCAGCAGCCCAGAGACGGGACTAGCGGTTACCGGGGAGCTGTTTTTT
TRBJ2-7 TRBV3-1 many - CASSRVYYEQYF TGTGCCAGCAGCAGGGTATACTACGAGCAGTACTTC
TRBJ2-3 TRBV27 - TRBD2 CASRKGTSGTYSNTDTQYF TGTGCCAGCAGAAAAGGGACTAGCGGGACTTACTCGAACACAGATACGCAGTATTTT
TRBJ2-3 TRBV6-1 - TRBD2 CASSGELAGGIEDTQYF TGTGCCAGCAGTGGGGAACTAGCGGGGGGGATCGAGGATACGCAGTATTTT
TRBJ2-1 TRBV20-1 - - CSARLSISSYNEQFF TGCAGTGCGCGACTATCAATTAGCTCCTACAATGAGCAGTTCTTC
TRBJ2-1 TRBV6-5 few TRBD2 CASSYGAGGLNEQFF TGTGCCAGCAGTTACGGAGCGGGAGGCCTAAATGAGCAGTTCTTC
TRBJ2-1 TRBV7-6 - - CASSLRFVGPGAYNEQFF TGTGCCAGCAGCTTACGTTTTGTAGGCCCCGGGGCCTACAATGAGCAGTTCTTC
TRBJ2-1 TRBV12-3/TRBV12-4 many TRBD1 CASSLEGTGFGRQFF TGTGCCAGCAGTTTGGAGGGGACAGGCTTTGGCAGGCAGTTCTTC
TRBJ2-1 TRBV28 few - CASSPTTTYNEQFF TGTGCCAGCAGTCCGACTACCACCTACAATGAGCAGTTCTTC
TRBJ2-3 TRBV7-2 - TRBD1 CASSSRDREADTQYF TGTGCCAGCAGCTCTCGGGACAGGGAGGCAGATACGCAGTATTTT
TRBJ1-2 TRBV7-9 many - CASSLAWGGGYTF TGTGCCAGCAGCTTAGCATGGGGTGGCGGCTACACCTTC
TRBJ1-4 TRBV28 - - CASSLIHFATNEKLFF TGTGCCAGCAGTTTGATACACTTTGCAACTAATGAAAAACTGTTTTTT
TRBJ2-7 TRBV20-1 - TRBD2 CSASYGTSGIDEQYF TGCAGTGCTAGTTATGGGACTAGCGGGATCGACGAGCAGTACTTC
TRBJ2-3 TRBV12-3/TRBV12-4 - TRBD2 CASRIAGGNTDTQYF TGTGCCAGCAGGATAGCGGGGGGAAACACAGATACGCAGTATTTT
TRBJ2-3 TRBV6-2/TRBV6-3 - TRBD2 CASELAGLVTDTQYF TGTGCCAGCGAGCTTGCGGGACTAGTCACAGATACGCAGTATTTT
TRBJ2-1 TRBV20-1 - - CSAPEASYNEQFF TGCAGTGCCCCAGAGGCCTCCTACAATGAGCAGTTCTTC
TRBJ2-5 TRBV5-5 - TRBD1 CASSLGLPGRGRETQYF TGTGCCAGCAGCTTGGGGCTCCCCGGCAGGGGGCGAGAGACCCAGTACTTC
TRBJ2-1 TRBV13 - - CASSSYFSGLSYNEQFF TGTGCCAGCAGCTCCTACTTTAGCGGTCTCTCCTACAATGAGCAGTTCTTC
TRBJ2-2 TRBV5-1 many - CASSLLAGSGELFF TGCGCCAGCAGCTTGCTTGCGGGTTCCGGGGAGCTGTTTTTT
TRBJ1-2 TRBV6-5 few - CASSYSKTLSYGYTF TGTGCCAGCAGTTACTCGAAGACACTTAGCTATGGCTACACCTTC
TRBJ2-7 TRBV20-1 few - CSALSGQTVHEQYF TGCAGTGCCCTATCTGGGCAGACGGTCCACGAGCAGTACTTC
TRBJ2-1 TRBV7-2 many TRBD2 CASSRISSGGSNEQFF TGTGCCAGCAGCCGAATCTCTAGCGGGGGATCCAATGAGCAGTTCTTC
TRBJ2-1 TRBV29-1 once - CSVDRGLYNEQFF TGCAGCGTTGACAGGGGTCTGTACAATGAGCAGTTCTTC